This TCR beta chain appears in the sequencing data of a study of blood T cells in healthy people across ages. Each sample used at least 6 million PBMCs. Then a second PCR, running about 6 to 11 cycles, was carried out with a sample-barcoded 5' primer and a J-beta primer mix. TCRdb re-called the 5' RACE reads with MiXCR, one entry per CDR3 protein. The table has more than 450,000 distinct CDR3 sequences, roughly a quarter seen once. The CDR3 has 15 residues. CDR1 is MDHEN, CDR2 SYDVKM, per germline. This same sample was also taken into another study, of T cells of mothers and their children. From that report: Whether related or unrelated, pairs show similar shaping of TCR recombination output by thymic selection.

V usage is TRBV28 and J usage is TRBJ2-1; 7 nucleotides align to TRBD1. The J call may be wrong; the DNA end is better matched by TRBJ2-7. The TCR sequence derives from a boy aged 2 to 10 in good health. The source material was blood. The CDR3 region is CASSKLMTGSYEQYF. As DNA, the CDR3 is TGTGCCAGCAGTAAGCTCATGACAGGGTCATACGAGCAGTACTTC.